These 32 T cell receptor beta chains share one sample of origin, sequenced in a study of blood T cell repertoires in COVID-19. Measured with immunoSEQ multiplex PCR; TCRdb has only the in-frame clones, and not every one. This table holds around 250,000 clones, approximately 82% found once. Sequencing was carried out using peripheral blood. These receptors originate from a man in his fifties or sixties who had recovered from COVID-19.

The chain employs TRBV3-1 (or the pseudogene TRBV3-2) and TRBJ2-3; possible D gene TRBD2, 6 bases. Trimming left V 4 bases short and J 6 bases short, with 14 bases between. From germline, CDR1 is LGHDT and CDR2 YNNKEL (reference sequence). The CDR3 loop spans 14 amino acids. Written as DNA, the CDR3 is TGTGCCAGCAGCCTTCGGACTACGGGTGATACGCAGTATTTT. Translating it yields CASSLRTTGDTQYF.

The rearrangement joins TRBV28 to TRBJ1-5; possibly TRBD1 for D (6 bases). Germline V gene sequence: CDR1 MDHEN, CDR2 SYDVKM. This CDR3 has 17 amino acids. The germline V and J ends were trimmed by 1 base and 6 bases, with 19 bases remaining between them. The CDR3, as DNA: TGTGCCAGCAGTTTATCTGTGGGACACCGGGCCGGTCAGCCCCAGCATTTT. Protein sequence: CASSLSVGHRAGQPQHF.

The V call is TRBV2, the J call TRBJ2-5; 12 bases map to TRBD2. This CDR3 has 14 amino acids. Germline loops: CDR1 SNHLY, CDR2 FYNNEI. V was pared by 7 bases and J by 2 bases, with 2 bases of the junction left unmatched. The CDR3 region has the DNA TGTGCCAGCACTGGACTAGCGGGGCAAGAGACCCAGTACTTC. This sequence encodes CASTGLAGQETQYF.

This clone showed up many times. The CDR3 sequence: CASRRAGVPEQYF. Here the CDR3 DNA reads TGTGCCAGCAGGAGGGCGGGCGTGCCCGAGCAGTACTTC. The chain links TRBV27 to TRBJ2-7; maybe TRBD2 (5 bases). V was cut by 6 bases and J by 6 bases, with 15 bases left in between. The CDR3 totals 13 residues. CDR1 MNHEY and CDR2 SMNVEV come from the germline V gene (reference sequence).

The V call is TRBV19, the J call TRBJ2-1; D not resolved. V was cut by 7 bases and J by 2 bases, with 18 bases left in between. Per the germline V gene, CDR1 is LNHDA and CDR2 is SQIVND (reference sequence). The CDR3 runs to 16 residues. The CDR3 DNA follows: TGTGCCAGTATCCCCAGTGGCTTTCCCGCCTACAATGAGCAGTTCTTC. Translating it yields CASIPSGFPAYNEQFF.

The J gene is TRBJ1-5, the V gene TRBV6-6, with a tentative D call TRBD1 (5 bases). V was shortened by 2 bases and J by 8 bases, with 19 bases between the two germline ends. The length of the CDR3 is 16 residues. Germline loops: CDR1 MNHNY, CDR2 SVGAGI (reference sequence). For the CDR3, the DNA is TGTGCCAGCAGTTACGGGCCCGGGACGGGGGATGAGCCCCAGCATTTT. Amino acid sequence: CASSYGPGTGDEPQHF.

J is TRBJ2-5 and V is TRBV1; TRBD2 is the table's D call and was not checked against the DNA. TRBV1 is termed a pseudogene. The CDR3 length is 18 residues. As DNA, the CDR3 is TGCACCAGCAGCCAGACCCCTGGAGGGCGGGGATACCAAGAGACCCAGTACTTC. Translation gives CTSSQTPGGRGYQETQYF.

This clone was seen ten or more times. This chain links TRBV27 with TRBJ1-2; 7 positions agree with TRBD1. Per germline, CDR1 MNHEY and CDR2 SMNVEV (reference sequence). The CDR3 has 15 residues. The V gene end was trimmed by 4 bases and the J gene end by 2 bases; junction bases not matched to a gene: 7. The CDR3 is CASSSRGQSNYGYTF. Written as DNA, the CDR3 is TGTGCCAGCAGTTCGCGGGGACAGTCCAACTATGGCTACACCTTC.

The chain links TRBV2 to TRBJ1-6; 8 bases line up with TRBD1. V lost 2 bases to trimming and J lost 6 bases; unmatched junction nucleotides: 3. This CDR3 contains 15 residues. The germline V gene encodes CDR1 SNHLY and CDR2 FYNNEI. The CDR3 DNA reads TGTGCCAGCAGTGAATGGACAGGGAGTAATTCACCCCTCCACTTT. Translated: CASSEWTGSNSPLHF. Variable domain in full (rest from reference TRBV2 and TRBJ1-6): EPEVTQTPSHQVTQMGQEVILRCVPISNHLYFYWYRQILGQKVEFLVSFYNNEISEKSEIFDDQFSVERPDGSNFTLKIRSTKLEDSAMYFCASSEWTGSNSPLHFGNGTRLTVT.

This clone was detected only once. The genes are TRBV9 and TRBJ2-7; TRBD1 matches at 12 bases. CDR1 and CDR2 (germline): SGDLS, YYNGEE. The CDR3 spans 15 residues. After removal of 3 bases from V and 7 bases from J, the junction contained 8 bases not matched to a gene. This chain's CDR3 is CASSATGQGASEQYF. The CDR3 DNA sequence: TGTGCCAGCAGCGCCACGGGACAGGGGGCGAGTGAGCAGTACTTC.

The chain has TRBV19 and TRBJ2-7; TRBD1 matches at 7 bases. The trim removed 5 bases at V and 1 base at J, leaving 11 bases unmatched. The CDR3 has 16 residues. CDR1 and CDR2 (germline): LNHDA, SQIVND (reference sequence). CDR3 DNA sequence: TGTGCCAGTAGTGGTTTAAGGACAGGCGAATCCTACGAGCAGTACTTC. Protein: CASSGLRTGESYEQYF.

This clone was observed a few times. Other DNA sequences in this specimen translate into the identical CDR3. V usage is TRBV18 and J usage is TRBJ2-7; weak D call: TRBD1 (5 bases). V lost 3 bases and J 2 bases, leaving 11 bases between the germline ends. The CDR3 is 14 residues long. Germline V gene lookup returns CDR1 KGHSH and CDR2 LQKENI. The CDR3 DNA sequence: TGTGCCAGCTCACCTTGGGAAGGGGCCTACGAGCAGTACTTC. It codes for CASSPWEGAYEQYF.

The chain couples TRBV12-3 or TRBV12-4 to TRBJ2-1; D unclear. CDR3 length equals 12 residues. The ends were cut back, 2 bases at V and 10 bases at J, with 9 bases in the middle. The CDR3 reads CASSLIGLEQFF. In DNA, the CDR3 is TGTGCCAGCAGTTTAATCGGTTTAGAGCAGTTCTTC.

This clone was observed a few times. This chain uses TRBV6-6 with TRBJ1-3; TRBD1 aligns across 8 bases. In germline, CDR1 is MNHNY, CDR2 SVGAGI (reference sequence). CDR3 length: 15 residues. V shed 6 bases and J 4 bases; nucleotides not matched to a gene: 8. The CDR3 region is CASRRTGRRGNTIYF. Written as DNA, the CDR3 is TGTGCCAGCAGACGGACAGGGCGGCGCGGAAACACCATATATTTT.

This clone was observed a single time. V and J are TRBV7-2 and TRBJ2-3; 8 nucleotides align to TRBD2. The CDR3 runs to 15 residues. V shed 7 bases, J shed 6 bases, and the junction held 12 bases outside the gene matches. The germline V gene encodes CDR1 SGHTA and CDR2 FQGNSA. CDR3 nucleotide sequence: TGTGCCAGCAACCCCCAGGGACTAGGGCCGGATACGCAGTATTTT. It encodes CASNPQGLGPDTQYF.

V and J are TRBV2 and TRBJ2-7; maybe TRBD2 (6 bases). The CDR3 is 14 amino acids. Per germline, CDR1 SNHLY and CDR2 FYNNEI. Trimming shortened V by 7 bases and J by 7 bases, and 20 bases separated the two germline ends. CDR3 DNA sequence: TGTGCCAGCAAATCTCTGGGGGGAGAGGGAGAGCAGTACTTC. Encoded protein: CASKSLGGEGEQYF.

The chain uses TRBV5-1 and TRBJ2-7; the D gene is possibly TRBD2 (6 bases). This CDR3 comprises 14 residues. Deletions cut 0 bases from V and 5 bases from J, with 12 bases between. Germline V gives CDR1 SGHRS, CDR2 YFSETQ. The CDR3 DNA reads TGCGCCAGCAGCTTGGCTCTAGCGCAGAACGAGCAGTACTTC. As protein: CASSLALAQNEQYF.

The rearrangement joins TRBV30 to TRBJ1-5; weak D call: TRBD1 (6 bases). This CDR3 is built from 19 residues. V was cut by 1 base and J by 0 bases, with 22 bases left in between. Germline lookup yields CDR1 GTSNPN and CDR2 SVGIG (reference sequence). The CDR3 nucleotides read TGTGCCTGGAGTGCTCCCCGCTCAGGGGTAACATATAGCAATCAGCCCCAGCATTTT. Translating it yields CAWSAPRSGVTYSNQPQHF. The full variable domain, its missing parts supplied by reference TRBV30 and TRBJ1-5, is SQTIHQWPATLVQPVGSPLSLECTVEGTSNPNLYWYRQAAGRGLQLLFYSVGIGQISSEVPQNLSASRPQDRQFILSSKKLLLSDSGFYLCAWSAPRSGVTYSNQPQHFGDGTRLSIL.

Comments on this clone: This sample also contains other DNA sequences that code for the same CDR3. The V gene is TRBV6-2 or TRBV6-3, the J gene TRBJ2-1, with 9 bases fitting TRBD2. The CDR3 runs 19 residues. Germline loops: CDR1 MNHEY, CDR2 SVGEGT. The V gene end was trimmed by 0 bases and the J gene end by 7 bases; junction bases not matched to a gene: 16. CDR3 loop: CASSYSAGLAVKRGNEQFF. The CDR3 DNA is TGTGCCAGCAGTTACTCCGCGGGACTAGCTGTGAAGAGGGGAAATGAGCAGTTCTTC.

V gene TRBV6-5 combines with J gene TRBJ1-6; TRBD1 aligns across 9 bases. Trimming cost V 6 bases and J 4 bases; bases outside gene matches: 4. The CDR3 length is 15 residues. Germline CDR1 and CDR2: MNHEY and SVGAGI. The CDR3 sequence: CASRPDRGYNSPLHF. CDR3 coding DNA: TGTGCCAGCAGGCCCGACAGGGGGTATAATTCACCCCTCCACTTT.

This clone appeared a single time. The genes are TRBV7-2 and TRBJ1-2; 10 positions agree with TRBD1. Germline V CDR1 and CDR2: SGHTA, FQGNSA. This CDR3 contains 15 residues. The J segment lost 4 bases and the V segment lost 3 bases, leaving 5 bases of the junction unmatched. Here the CDR3 DNA reads TGTGCCAGCAGCTTGACAGGGGGCTCTCCCTATGGCTACACCTTC. It encodes CASSLTGGSPYGYTF.

The chain carries TRBV2 and TRBJ2-5; 12 bases are shared with TRBD2. V was pared by 6 bases and J by 4 bases, with 6 bases of the junction left unmatched. This CDR3 is 15 amino acids long. Germline V lookup: CDR1 SNHLY, CDR2 FYNNEI. The chain's CDR3 is CASRKTSGSSETQYF. As DNA, the CDR3 is TGTGCCAGCAGGAAGACTAGCGGGAGTTCAGAGACCCAGTACTTC.

The rearrangement joins TRBV12-3 or TRBV12-4 to TRBJ1-4; possibly TRBD1 for D (5 bases). The V and J ends lost 3 bases and 5 bases respectively, with 7 bases between them. The CDR3 length is 13 residues. In DNA, the CDR3 is TGTGCCAGCAGTTTGGGGGGGAATGAAAAACTGTTTTTT. It yields the protein CASSLGGNEKLFF.

The chain combines TRBV11-2 with TRBJ1-6; TRBD1 matches 9 bases. Germline loops: CDR1 SGHAT, CDR2 FQNNGV. Losses at the gene ends were 3 bases for V and 9 bases for J; bases not matched to a gene: 12. The CDR3 extends over 17 amino acids. The CDR3 protein is CASSLGRGTGSGSPLHF. In DNA, the CDR3 is TGTGCCAGCAGCTTGGGCAGAGGGACAGGGTCAGGTTCACCCCTCCACTTT.

The J gene is TRBJ2-3, the V gene TRBV6-5; D is perhaps TRBD2 (6 bases). Trimming shortened V by 6 bases and J by 6 bases, and 19 bases separated the two germline ends. The CDR3 runs 15 residues. Germline loops: CDR1 MNHEY, CDR2 SVGAGI. CDR3 protein: CASRRGTHRVDTQYF. CDR3 DNA sequence: TGTGCCAGCAGGCGCGGGACGCACCGGGTGGATACGCAGTATTTT.

V gene TRBV28 combines with J gene TRBJ1-1; D not certain. Germline CDR1 is MDHEN and CDR2 is SYDVKM. V lost 3 bases and J 7 bases, leaving 9 bases between the germline ends. This CDR3 has 12 residues. The DNA for the CDR3 is TGTGCCAGCAGTTTCCGGGAGGGTGAAGCTTTCTTT. Protein sequence: CASSFREGEAFF.

Of note for this clone: At one of its ends the junction is not consistent with the germline gene, which may arise from a read error. The CDR3 region is CASSRTSTEAFF. The DNA of the CDR3 is TGTGCCAGCAGTAGAACGAGCACTGAAGCTTTCTTT. V usage is TRBV19 and J usage is TRBJ1-1; D is ambiguous. The CDR3 totals 12 residues. The germline gives CDR1 LNHDA, CDR2 SQIVND (reference sequence).

The sample holds one count of this clone. V is TRBV18 and J is TRBJ1-1; 7 nucleotides agree with TRBD1. The CDR3 consists of 17 residues. CDR1 and CDR2 from the germline V gene are KGHSH and LQKENI. Unmatched junction bases numbered 13, after V lost 6 bases and J lost 0 bases. CDR3 region: CASSQQTGTALNTEAFF. The CDR3 nucleotides read TGTGCCAGCTCCCAGCAAACCGGGACAGCCCTGAACACTGAAGCTTTCTTT.

V and J are TRBV9 and TRBJ2-2, with no clear D. V was cut by 0 bases and J by 5 bases, with 8 bases left in between. From germline, CDR1 is SGDLS and CDR2 YYNGEE. The CDR3 has 14 residues. The DNA for the CDR3 is TGTGCCAGCAGCGTAGTGAGCGTTACCGGGGAGCTGTTTTTT. Translated: CASSVVSVTGELFF.

The rearrangement joins TRBV2 to TRBJ2-1, with TRBD2 matching over 8 bases. Trimming removed 7 bases from V and 6 bases from J; junction bases left unmatched: 8. Germline values: CDR1 SNHLY, CDR2 FYNNEI. The CDR3 consists of 14 residues. The CDR3 nucleotides are TGTGCCAGCATATTAGCGGGAAGTGTCAATGAGCAGTTCTTC. Translated, it gives CASILAGSVNEQFF.

The J gene is TRBJ2-4, the V gene TRBV6-1; 9 nucleotides align to TRBD1. The CDR3 runs to 15 residues. The junction had 6 bases not matched to a gene; V was cut back by 2 bases and J by 7 bases. Germline-derived CDR1 and CDR2 are MNHNS and SASEGT. The CDR3 spells CASSERGTGFNIQYF. For the CDR3, the DNA is TGTGCCAGCAGTGAACGTGGGACAGGGTTTAACATTCAGTACTTC.

The V gene is TRBV10-3, the J gene TRBJ2-2; TRBD2 aligns across 7 bases. Germline V CDR1 and CDR2: ENHRY, SYGVKD. The CDR3 totals 17 residues. With 2 bases clipped from V and 0 bases from J, the junction kept 6 bases outside the gene matches. The CDR3 DNA sequence: TGTGCCATCAGTGAGAGGGGTGCGGGAGCGAACACCGGGGAGCTGTTTTTT. Amino acids: CAISERGAGANTGELFF.